What follows are 11 T cell receptor beta chains derived from one specimen sequenced in a study of T cell responses to AZD1222 COVID-19 vaccine. Profiled with immunoSEQ multiplex PCR; TCRdb holds only in-frame clones, not every one. Found here are 240,000 or so clones, just over 90% of them singletons; the top ten hold around 0.57%. Sequenced material: peripheral blood, taken on day 0 of AZD1222 vaccination. All receptors come from an adult in good health.

The rearrangement joins TRBV5-1 to TRBJ1-1; no definite D call. The CDR3 is made up of 13 amino acids. Germline V CDR1 and CDR2: SGHRS, YFSETQ. Trimming left V 2 bases short and J 3 bases short, with 8 bases between. CDR3 nucleotides: TGCGCCAGCAGCTTTCAGGTGGACACTGAAGCTTTCTTT. Translating gives CASSFQVDTEAFF. Looking up the rest from reference TRBV5-1 and TRBJ1-1 gives the full variable domain: KAGVTQTPRYLIKTRGQQVTLSCSPISGHRSVSWYQQTPGQGLQFLFEYFSETQRNKGNFPGRFSGRQFSNSRSEMNVSTLELGDSALYLCASSFQVDTEAFFGQGTRLTVV.

The V gene is TRBV9, the J gene TRBJ2-1; tentatively, D is TRBD1 (5 bases). Germline CDR1 is SGDLS and CDR2 is YYNGEE. Deletions cut 2 bases from V and 8 bases from J, with 11 bases between. The CDR3 covers 13 residues. CDR3 nucleotides: TGTGCCAGCAGCGTGGACCAGGGCGATGAGCAGTTCTTC. Translated, it gives CASSVDQGDEQFF.

The gene calls are TRBV29-1 and TRBJ1-1; no definite D call. CDR3 size: 11 residues. The V gene's germline CDR1 is SQVTM and CDR2 ANQGSEA. V was trimmed by 6 bases and J by 1 base, leaving 6 bases between them. The CDR3 DNA reads as TGCAGCGTCCGACAGAACACTGAAGCTTTCTTT. Its translation: CSVRQNTEAFF.

The chain links TRBV3-1 (or the pseudogene TRBV3-2) to TRBJ1-4; 10 positions match TRBD1. V gave up 4 bases and J gave up 3 bases; unmatched junction bases: 8. This CDR3 has 17 residues. The germline CDR1 and CDR2 sequences are LGHDT and YNNKEL (reference sequence). The CDR3 nucleotides are TGTGCCAGCAGCCGCCTGACAGGGGGCGGTTCTAATGAAAAACTGTTTTTT. Translated: CASSRLTGGGSNEKLFF.

The chain uses TRBV5-5 and TRBJ2-3; TRBD2 aligns across 7 bases. CDR3 length: 14 residues. From germline, CDR1 is SGHKS and CDR2 YYEKEE (reference sequence). V lost 6 bases to trimming and J lost 2 bases; unmatched junction nucleotides: 6. CDR3: CASIGTIFTDTQYF. The CDR3 DNA follows: TGTGCCAGCATAGGGACTATATTCACAGATACGCAGTATTTT.

This clone was seen ten or more times. The chain joins TRBV2 to TRBJ2-7; possible D gene TRBD1, 5 bases. CDR1 is SNHLY, CDR2 FYNNEI, per germline. V lost 6 bases, J lost 4 bases, and 13 bases lay in between. The CDR3 loop spans 13 amino acids. CDR3 sequence: CASSILQGYEQYF. The DNA for the CDR3 is TGTGCCAGCAGCATTCTCCAGGGTTACGAGCAGTACTTC.

This clone occurred once. The CDR3 DNA reads as TGTGCCAGCAGCGCGGGACAGTATAATTCACCCCTCCACTTT. Amino acid sequence: CASSAGQYNSPLHF. J is TRBJ1-6 and V is TRBV7-3; 7 positions agree with TRBD1. V dropped 5 bases and J dropped 4; count of bases not matched to a gene: 2. The CDR3 spans 14 residues. Germline CDR1 and CDR2: SGHTA and FQGTGA.

The V call is TRBV6-5, the J call TRBJ1-6; D is undetermined. Per germline, CDR1 MNHEY and CDR2 SVGAGI. The CDR3 extends over 14 amino acids. The V and J ends lost 4 bases and 8 bases respectively, with 12 bases between them. The chain's CDR3 is CASSSGQFYSPLHF. The DNA for the CDR3 is TGTGCCAGCAGTTCCGGGCAGTTCTATTCACCCCTCCACTTT.

This chain joins TRBV29-1 and TRBJ2-3; perhaps TRBD2 as D (6 bases). This CDR3 is 12 amino acids long. Germline CDR1 and CDR2: SQVTM and ANQGSEA. V was shortened by 4 bases and J by 2 bases, with 7 bases between the two germline ends. The CDR3 coding sequence is TGCAGCGTTGGGGACTTCACAGATACGCAGTATTTT. Protein product: CSVGDFTDTQYF.

This clone appeared many times. The V and J genes are TRBV14 and TRBJ2-7; tentatively, D is TRBD1 (5 bases). The germline CDR1 and CDR2 sequences are SGHDN and FVKESK. Trimming stripped 3 bases from V and 0 bases from J, with 18 bases between. The CDR3 is 17 residues long. CDR3 sequence (DNA): TGTGCCAGCAGCCAGGAGATTAGTCCAGGGTTCTCCTACGAGCAGTACTTC. It yields the protein CASSQEISPGFSYEQYF.

The rearrangement uses TRBV6-2 or TRBV6-3 and TRBJ2-7; maybe TRBD2 (7 bases). Germline V lookup: CDR1 MNHEY, CDR2 SVGEGT. The CDR3 length is 15 residues. V dropped 6 bases and J dropped 3 bases, with 18 bases sitting between them. The CDR3 bases are TGTGCCAGCAGCCTATTGGAAGCGGGACACTACGAGCAGTACTTC. Translated: CASSLLEAGHYEQYF.